This is a list of T cell receptor beta chains from one sample in a study of post-analysis software for immune sequencing data. TCRdb passed the PCR reads through MiXCR, listing each CDR3 protein once. This table holds hundreds of thousands of distinct CDR3 sequences, 59% found once. Sequencing was carried out using blood. The source of these receptors is a girl aged 2 to 10 with multiple sclerosis. Each CDR3 is given with its conserved first and last residue. Fields, in order: CDR3 DNA, CDR3 protein, clone size, V gene, D gene, J gene. The D gene is left open where the match is weak. For some rows the clone size is stated as once, few or many, or as a class when expanded; others skip it.

DNA: TGCGCCAGCAGCCAAGACCTCCCCGGGACAGGGGGAGTTAACTATGGCTACACCTTC
CDR3: CASSQDLPGTGGVNYGYTF
size: few
V: TRBV4-1
D: TRBD1
J: TRBJ1-2

DNA: TGTGCCACCAGTGATCAGGACGGCTTCGAGACCCAGTACTTC
CDR3: CATSDQDGFETQYF
size: .
V: TRBV24-1
D: .
J: TRBJ2-5

DNA: TGCAGCGTTGATAAGGGGAACCAAGAGACCCAGTACTTC
CDR3: CSVDKGNQETQYF
size: .
V: TRBV29-1
D: .
J: TRBJ2-5

DNA: TGTGCCATCAGTGAGTCGACGGGACAGGGGAATCAGCCCCAGCATTTT
CDR3: CAISESTGQGNQPQHF
size: once
V: TRBV10-3
D: TRBD1
J: TRBJ1-5

DNA: TGTGCCAGCAGCTTAAGGCCTCCCTACGAGCAGTACTTC
CDR3: CASSLRPPYEQYF
size: .
V: TRBV7-2
D: .
J: TRBJ2-7

DNA: TGTGCCGTCAGTACGACAGGCAATGAGCAGTTCTTC
CDR3: CAVSTTGNEQFF
size: .
V: TRBV10-3
D: .
J: TRBJ2-1

DNA: TGTGCCAGCAGTCAAGGGTGGGGGTCCCAGACCGTAGAGACCCAGTACTTC
CDR3: CASSQGWGSQTVETQYF
size: .
V: TRBV12-3/TRBV12-4
D: .
J: TRBJ2-5

DNA: TGTGCCAGCAGTGACACGGGGATAAACACTGAAGCTTTCTTT
CDR3: CASSDTGINTEAFF
size: once
V: TRBV6-1
D: .
J: TRBJ1-1

DNA: TGTGCCAGCAGCTTAGGGACGCAGGCCCTCCCTGACAATGAGCAGTTCTTC
CDR3: CASSLGTQALPDNEQFF
size: .
V: TRBV7-9
D: .
J: TRBJ2-1

DNA: TGTGCCAGCAGCTTAGCAGGGGGTCTGTTTTTT
CDR3: CASSLAGGLFF
size: .
V: TRBV7-9
D: .
J: TRBJ1-4

DNA: TGTGCCAGCAGTTTAGTTCGCAATCAGCCCCAGCATTTT
CDR3: CASSLVRNQPQHF
size: few
V: TRBV27
D: .
J: TRBJ1-5